These 16 T cell receptor beta chains share one sample of origin, sequenced in a study of blood T cell repertoires in COVID-19. The method was immunoSEQ multiplex PCR; TCRdb's version includes in-frame clones alone and lacks a portion of them. The sample records over 300,000 clones, roughly 90% being singletons. The sequencing sample was made of PBMCs or T cells enriched from blood (not recorded which). These receptor sequences come from a woman aged 30 to 39 with acute COVID-19.

This rearrangement joins TRBV6-5 to TRBJ2-1; 11 bases are a match to TRBD2. The CDR3 loop spans 15 amino acids. Unmatched junction bases numbered 4, after V lost 6 bases and J lost 3 bases. Germline loops: CDR1 MNHEY, CDR2 SVGAGI. The CDR3 loop reads CASRSTSGIYNEQFF. CDR3 DNA sequence: TGTGCCAGCAGGTCGACTAGCGGGATCTACAATGAGCAGTTCTTC.

The gene calls are TRBV7-2 and TRBJ2-1, with TRBD2 identical over 8 bases. V gave up 0 bases and J gave up 5 bases; unmatched junction bases: 6. The CDR3 runs 16 residues. Germline-derived CDR1 and CDR2 are SGHTA and FQGNSA. The CDR3 DNA reads TGTGCCAGCAGCTTAGCGCCTAGCGGGCCCAACAATGAGCAGTTCTTC. Encoded protein: CASSLAPSGPNNEQFF.

The table lists this clone with a few counts. The chain recombines TRBV12-3 or TRBV12-4 with TRBJ2-2; 8 bases align to TRBD2. This CDR3 comprises 13 residues. The ends lost 6 bases at V and 6 bases at J; junction bases unmatched: 3. CDR3 coding DNA: TGTGCCAGCAGCCCCGGGGGGGCCGGGGAGCTGTTTTTT. This codes for CASSPGGAGELFF.

The gene calls are TRBV18 and TRBJ1-1, with D uncertain. Germline CDR1 and CDR2: KGHSH and LQKENI. Trimming left V 3 bases short and J 6 bases short, with 14 bases between. This CDR3 comprises 14 residues. This chain's CDR3 is CASSPSTGGPEAFF. In nucleotides, the CDR3 is TGTGCCAGCTCACCTTCGACCGGAGGCCCTGAAGCTTTCTTT.

This clone was counted once. This chain joins TRBV30 and TRBJ1-1; 8 nucleotides agree with TRBD1. The germline V gene encodes CDR1 GTSNPN and CDR2 SVGIG (reference sequence). V gave up 8 bases and J gave up 1 base; unmatched junction bases: 15. This CDR3 contains 16 residues. CDR3: CATRQGKMRPNTEAFF. CDR3 nucleotides: TGTGCCACACGACAGGGGAAGATGAGGCCGAACACTGAAGCTTTCTTT.

The chain couples TRBV6-4 to TRBJ2-7; tentatively, D is TRBD2 (7 bases). CDR3 size: 16 residues. Trimming removed 0 bases from V and 4 bases from J, with 16 bases in between. Germline CDR1 is MRHNA and CDR2 is SNTAGT. The CDR3 is CASSDSRGREWYEQYF. The DNA for the CDR3 is TGTGCCAGCAGTGACTCGAGGGGGAGGGAGTGGTACGAGCAGTACTTC.

The chain has TRBV2 and TRBJ1-4; D unclear. The V gene's germline CDR1 is SNHLY and CDR2 FYNNEI. There are 15 residues in the CDR3. The germline V and J ends were trimmed by 4 bases and 5 bases, with 14 bases remaining between them. The CDR3 loop reads CASSVSGEENEKLFF. The CDR3, as DNA: TGTGCCAGCAGTGTCTCAGGTGAAGAAAATGAAAAACTGTTTTTT.

The V call is TRBV28, the J call TRBJ1-4; D is undetermined. The CDR3 runs 15 residues. V was shortened by 6 bases and J by 4 bases, with 15 bases between the two germline ends. The germline V gene has CDR1 MDHEN and CDR2 SYDVKM. CDR3 loop: CASRPSGAGNEKLFF. The CDR3 nucleotides read TGTGCCAGCAGGCCGAGTGGAGCCGGTAATGAAAAACTGTTTTTT.

This chain joins TRBV9 and TRBJ1-6; D gene unclear. The CDR3 covers 16 residues. The V gene's germline CDR1 is SGDLS and CDR2 YYNGEE. V was cut by 0 bases and J by 8 bases, with 15 bases left in between. Here the CDR3 reads CASSVGAGIHHSPLHF. For the CDR3, the DNA is TGTGCCAGCAGCGTAGGAGCGGGCATCCATCATTCACCCCTCCACTTT. The full variable domain, in which reference TRBV9 and TRBJ1-6 provide the parts outside the CDR3, is DSGVTQTPKHLITATGQRVTLRCSPRSGDLSVYWYQQSLDQGLQFLIQYYNGEERAKGNILERFSAQQFPDLHSELNLSSLELGDSALYFCASSVGAGIHHSPLHFGNGTRLTVT.

A single count supports this clone. The chain has TRBV10-2 and TRBJ2-7; 10 bases are a match to TRBD2. The V gene's germline CDR1 is WSHSY and CDR2 SAAADI. V lost 9 bases and J lost 3; bases outside the gene matches: 11. This CDR3 is built from 15 residues. The DNA for the CDR3 is TGCGCCAGTGGAGGGCTAGCGGGGGATGACTACGAGCAGTACTTC. Amino acid sequence: CASGGLAGDDYEQYF.

The CDR3 sequence: CASSYPDGTALNTGELFF. The CDR3 DNA reads as TGTGCCAGCAGCTACCCTGACGGGACAGCCCTTAACACCGGGGAGCTGTTTTTT. The chain joins TRBV7-2 to TRBJ2-2, with 7 bases aligning to TRBD1. J gave up 2 bases and V 4 bases, and 13 bases lay outside the gene matches. There are 18 residues in the CDR3. Germline V gene data show CDR1 as SGHTA and CDR2 as FQGNSA.

The chain joins TRBV7-9 to TRBJ1-5, with a weak D call TRBD1 (5 bases). V lost 4 bases and J lost 0, with 13 bases in between. CDR1 is SEHNR and CDR2 is FQNEAQ in the germline V gene (reference sequence). There are 16 residues in the CDR3. The CDR3: CASSSTRQNSNQPQHF. The CDR3 DNA reads TGTGCCAGCAGCTCAACTCGACAGAATAGCAATCAGCCCCAGCATTTT.

The chain carries TRBV6-5 and TRBJ1-6; 8 positions match TRBD1. This CDR3 is 13 amino acids long. Trimming removed 6 bases from V and 7 bases from J; junction bases left unmatched: 2. Germline loops: CDR1 MNHEY, CDR2 SVGAGI. The chain's CDR3 is CASSDRGNSPLHF. The CDR3 region has the DNA TGTGCCAGCAGCGACAGGGGAAATTCACCCCTCCACTTT.

The chain combines TRBV3-1 (or the pseudogene TRBV3-2) with TRBJ2-1; no reliable D call. V was shortened by 2 bases and J by 4 bases, with 12 bases between the two germline ends. Per germline, CDR1 LGHDT and CDR2 YNNKEL (reference sequence). CDR3 length equals 15 residues. This CDR3 is CASSQQVPHYNEQFF. CDR3 nucleotides: TGTGCCAGCAGCCAACAGGTCCCCCATTACAATGAGCAGTTCTTC.

In its sample, this clone was seen a few times. The V gene is TRBV7-3, the J gene TRBJ1-1; TRBD1 is a possible D gene (5 bases). The CDR3 is 13 residues long. V dropped 5 bases and J dropped 0 bases, with 7 bases sitting between them. The germline V gene has CDR1 SGHTA and CDR2 FQGTGA. The CDR3 DNA sequence: TGTGCCAGCAGCGTGACAGTGAACACTGAAGCTTTCTTT. Its protein is CASSVTVNTEAFF.

This sequence joins TRBV7-2 and TRBJ1-2; weak D call: TRBD1 (6 bases). The V end lost 1 base, the J end lost 4 bases, and 13 bases lay between the germline ends. From germline, CDR1 is SGHTA and CDR2 FQGNSA. This CDR3 has 15 amino acids. This CDR3 reads CASSLDWGGRYGYTF. The CDR3 nucleotides are TGTGCCAGCAGCTTAGATTGGGGGGGCCGCTATGGCTACACCTTC.